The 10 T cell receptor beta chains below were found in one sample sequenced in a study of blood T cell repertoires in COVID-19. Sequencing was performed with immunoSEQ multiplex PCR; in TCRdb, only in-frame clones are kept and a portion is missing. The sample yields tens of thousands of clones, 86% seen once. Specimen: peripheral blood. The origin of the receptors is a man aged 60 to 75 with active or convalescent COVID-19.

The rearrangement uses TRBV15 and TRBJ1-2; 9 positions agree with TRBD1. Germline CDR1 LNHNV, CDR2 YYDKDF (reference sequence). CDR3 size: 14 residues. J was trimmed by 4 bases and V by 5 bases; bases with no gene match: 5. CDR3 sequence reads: CATSPGTGIYGYTF. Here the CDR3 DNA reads TGTGCCACCAGCCCCGGGACAGGGATCTATGGCTACACCTTC. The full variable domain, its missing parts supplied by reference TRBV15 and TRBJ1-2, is DAMVIQNPRYQVTQFGKPVTLSCSQTLNHNVMYWYQQKSSQAPKLLFHYYDKDFNNEADTPDNFQSRRPNTSFCFLDIRSPGLGDTAMYLCATSPGTGIYGYTFGSGTRLTVV.

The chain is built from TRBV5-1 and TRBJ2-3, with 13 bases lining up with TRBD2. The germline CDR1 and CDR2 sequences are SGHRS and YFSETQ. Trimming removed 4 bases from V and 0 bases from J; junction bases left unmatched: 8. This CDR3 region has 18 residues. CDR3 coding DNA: TGCGCCAGCAGCGTGGGACTAGCGGGGATTACTAGCACAGATACGCAGTATTTT. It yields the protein CASSVGLAGITSTDTQYF.

The CDR3 spells CASSRQEKLFF. CDR3 sequence (DNA): TGTGCCAGCAGTCGACAGGAAAAACTGTTTTTT. The rearrangement links TRBV28 to TRBJ1-4; D is possibly TRBD1 (5 bases). The CDR3 has 11 residues. Between the trimmed V and J ends, which lost 5 bases and 8 bases, there was a span of 6 bases. The germline V gene has CDR1 MDHEN and CDR2 SYDVKM.

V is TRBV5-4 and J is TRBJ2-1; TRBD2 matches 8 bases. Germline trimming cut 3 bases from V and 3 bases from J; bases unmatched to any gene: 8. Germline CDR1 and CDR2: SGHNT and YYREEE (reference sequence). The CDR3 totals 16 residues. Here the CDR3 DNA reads TGTGCCAGCAGCTCCCAAATCGCGGGGGGCTACAATGAGCAGTTCTTC. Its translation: CASSSQIAGGYNEQFF.

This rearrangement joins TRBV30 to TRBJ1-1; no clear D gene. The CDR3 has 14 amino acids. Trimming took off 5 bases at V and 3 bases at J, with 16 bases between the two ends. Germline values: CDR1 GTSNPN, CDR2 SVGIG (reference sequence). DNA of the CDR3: TGTGCCTGGGGCCAGACCCCGAGGGACACTGAAGCTTTCTTT. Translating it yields CAWGQTPRDTEAFF.

In nucleotides, the CDR3 is TGCGCCAGCAGCCGAGGGACAGCGAACACTGAAGCTTTCTTT. Translating gives CASSRGTANTEAFF. The genes are TRBV4-3 and TRBJ1-1; 7 bases align to TRBD1. The CDR3 covers 14 residues. CDR1 and CDR2 (germline): LGHNA, YSLEER. The V segment lost 4 bases and the J segment 1 base; nucleotides outside the gene matches: 3.

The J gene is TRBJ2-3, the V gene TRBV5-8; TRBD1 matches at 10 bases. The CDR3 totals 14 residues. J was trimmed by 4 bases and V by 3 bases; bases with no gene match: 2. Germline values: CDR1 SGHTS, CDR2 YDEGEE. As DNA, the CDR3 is TGTGCCAGCAGCTCGACAGGGGGCGCAGATACGCAGTATTTT. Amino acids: CASSSTGGADTQYF.

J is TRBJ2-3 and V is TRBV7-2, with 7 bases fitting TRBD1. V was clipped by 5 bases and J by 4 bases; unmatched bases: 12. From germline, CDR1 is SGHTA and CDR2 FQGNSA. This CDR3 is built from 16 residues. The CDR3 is CASSPQTGKGSDTQYF. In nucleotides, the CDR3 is TGTGCCAGCAGCCCGCAGACAGGGAAAGGTTCAGATACGCAGTATTTT.

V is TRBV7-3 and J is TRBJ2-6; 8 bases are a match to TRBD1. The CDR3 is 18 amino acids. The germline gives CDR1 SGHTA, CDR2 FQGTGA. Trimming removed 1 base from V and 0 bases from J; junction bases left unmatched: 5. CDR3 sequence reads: CASSLKGGQDSGANVLTF. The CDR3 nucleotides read TGTGCCAGCAGCTTAAAAGGGGGACAGGACTCTGGGGCCAACGTCCTGACTTTC.

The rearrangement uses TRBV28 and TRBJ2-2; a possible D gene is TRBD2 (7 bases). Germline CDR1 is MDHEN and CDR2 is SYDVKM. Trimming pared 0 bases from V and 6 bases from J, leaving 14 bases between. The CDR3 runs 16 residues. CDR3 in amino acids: CASSLWGQGRAGELFF. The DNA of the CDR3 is TGTGCCAGCAGTTTATGGGGCCAGGGGAGGGCCGGGGAGCTGTTTTTT.